This TCR beta chain was recovered during a study of T cell changes during pregnancy in multiple sclerosis. Sequencing was performed with immunoSEQ multiplex PCR; in TCRdb, only in-frame clones are kept and a portion is missing. This sample has some 30,000 clones; over 80% occur once, and the top ten carry over 7.5%. This clone appeared a few times. CDR1 is MGHRA, CDR2 YSYEKL, per germline. J was trimmed by 0 bases and V by 4 bases; bases with no gene match: 1. The length of the CDR3 is 16 residues. This TCR derives from a female donor with multiple sclerosis, enrolled in a pregnancy study. Specimen: CD8+ T cells from peripheral blood mononuclear cells, collected before pregnancy. The chain recombines TRBV4-1 with TRBJ2-3, with TRBD2 matching 13 bases. In nucleotides, the CDR3 is TGCGCCAGCAGCCCACTAGCGGGGGGGAGCACAGATACGCAGTATTTT. It yields the protein CASSPLAGGSTDTQYF.